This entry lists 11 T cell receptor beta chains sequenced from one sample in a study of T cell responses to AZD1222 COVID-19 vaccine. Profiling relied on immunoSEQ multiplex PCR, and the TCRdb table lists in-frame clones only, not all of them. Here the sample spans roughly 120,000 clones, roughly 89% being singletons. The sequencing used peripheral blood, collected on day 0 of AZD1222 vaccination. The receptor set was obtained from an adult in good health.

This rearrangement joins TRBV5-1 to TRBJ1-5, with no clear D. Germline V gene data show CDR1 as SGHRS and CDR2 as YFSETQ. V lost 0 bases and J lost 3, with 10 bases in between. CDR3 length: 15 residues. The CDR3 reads CASSLAGLNNQPQHF. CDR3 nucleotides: TGCGCCAGCAGCTTGGCAGGATTAAACAATCAGCCCCAGCATTTT. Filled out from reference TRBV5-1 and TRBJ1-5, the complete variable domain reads KAGVTQTPRYLIKTRGQQVTLSCSPISGHRSVSWYQQTPGQGLQFLFEYFSETQRNKGNFPGRFSGRQFSNSRSEMNVSTLELGDSALYLCASSLAGLNNQPQHFGDGTRLSIL.

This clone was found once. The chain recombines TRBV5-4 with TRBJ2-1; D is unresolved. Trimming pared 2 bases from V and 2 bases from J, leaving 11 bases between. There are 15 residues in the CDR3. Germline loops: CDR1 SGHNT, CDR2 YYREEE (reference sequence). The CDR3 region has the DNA TGTGCCAGCAGCTTAAGGGTTGGGGCCTACAATGAGCAGTTCTTC. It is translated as CASSLRVGAYNEQFF.

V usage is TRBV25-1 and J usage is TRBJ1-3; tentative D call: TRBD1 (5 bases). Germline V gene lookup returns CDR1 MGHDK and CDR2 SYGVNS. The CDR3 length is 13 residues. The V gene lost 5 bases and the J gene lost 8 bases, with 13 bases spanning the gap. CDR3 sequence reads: CASSRAGGDTIYF. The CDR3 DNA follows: TGTGCCAGCAGTCGTGCGGGGGGAGACACCATATATTTT.

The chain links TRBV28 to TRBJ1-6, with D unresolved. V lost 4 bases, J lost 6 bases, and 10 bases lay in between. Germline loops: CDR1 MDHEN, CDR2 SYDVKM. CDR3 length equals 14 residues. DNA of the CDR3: TGTGCCAGCAGTTCCCCGGGTTTTAATTCACCCCTCCACTTT. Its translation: CASSSPGFNSPLHF.

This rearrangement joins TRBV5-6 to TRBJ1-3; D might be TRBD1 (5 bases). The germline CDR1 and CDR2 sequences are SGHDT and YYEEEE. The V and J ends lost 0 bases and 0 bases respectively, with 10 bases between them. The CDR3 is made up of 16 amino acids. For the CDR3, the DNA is TGTGCCAGCAGCTTGGGGGCAGGGTACTCTGGAAACACCATATATTTT. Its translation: CASSLGAGYSGNTIYF.

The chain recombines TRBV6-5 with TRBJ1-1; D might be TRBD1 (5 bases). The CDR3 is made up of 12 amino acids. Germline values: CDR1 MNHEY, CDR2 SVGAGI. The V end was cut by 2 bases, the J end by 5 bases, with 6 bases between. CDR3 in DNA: TGTGCCAGCAGTTACGGGGGTACTGAAGCTTTCTTT. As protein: CASSYGGTEAFF.

The CDR3 protein is CASSGGTEAFF. DNA of the CDR3: TGCGCCAGCTCAGGGGGCACTGAAGCTTTCTTT. The chain combines TRBV5-1 with TRBJ1-1, with 7 bases identical to TRBD1. With 7 bases clipped from V and 4 bases from J, the junction kept 1 base outside the gene matches. Germline V lookup: CDR1 SGHRS, CDR2 YFSETQ. CDR3 length: 11 amino acids.

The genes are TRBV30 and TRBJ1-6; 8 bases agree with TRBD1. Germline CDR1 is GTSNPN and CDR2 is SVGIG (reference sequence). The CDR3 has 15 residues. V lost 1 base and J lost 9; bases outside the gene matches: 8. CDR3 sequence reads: CAWSGLTGVGSPLHF. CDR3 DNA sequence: TGTGCCTGGAGTGGGTTGACAGGGGTGGGTTCACCCCTCCACTTT.

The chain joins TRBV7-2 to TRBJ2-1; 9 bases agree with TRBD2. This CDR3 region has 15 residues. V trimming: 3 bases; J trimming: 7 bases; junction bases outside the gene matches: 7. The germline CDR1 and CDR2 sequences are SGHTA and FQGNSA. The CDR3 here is CASSFWASGTNEQFF. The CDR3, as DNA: TGTGCCAGCAGCTTCTGGGCTAGCGGGACTAATGAGCAGTTCTTC.

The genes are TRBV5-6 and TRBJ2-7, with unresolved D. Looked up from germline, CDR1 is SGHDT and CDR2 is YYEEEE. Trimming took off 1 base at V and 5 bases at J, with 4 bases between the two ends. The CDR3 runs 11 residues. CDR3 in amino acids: CASSLWDEQYF. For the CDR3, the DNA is TGTGCCAGCAGCTTGTGGGACGAGCAGTACTTC.

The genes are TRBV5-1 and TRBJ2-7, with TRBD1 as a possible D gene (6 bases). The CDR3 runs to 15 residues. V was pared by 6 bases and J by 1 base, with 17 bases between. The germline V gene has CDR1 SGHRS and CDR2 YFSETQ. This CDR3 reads CASKASTGYSYEQYF. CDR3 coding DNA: TGCGCCAGCAAGGCCTCCACAGGGTATTCCTACGAGCAGTACTTC.